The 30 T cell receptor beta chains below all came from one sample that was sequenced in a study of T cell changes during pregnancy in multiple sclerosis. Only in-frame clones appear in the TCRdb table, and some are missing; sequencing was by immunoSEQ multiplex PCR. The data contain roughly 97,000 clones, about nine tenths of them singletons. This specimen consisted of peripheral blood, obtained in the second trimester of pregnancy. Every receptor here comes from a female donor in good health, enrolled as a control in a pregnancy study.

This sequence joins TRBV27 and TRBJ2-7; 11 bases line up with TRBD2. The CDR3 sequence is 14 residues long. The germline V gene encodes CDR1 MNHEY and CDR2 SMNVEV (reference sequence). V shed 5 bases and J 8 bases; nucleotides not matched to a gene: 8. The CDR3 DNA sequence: TGTGCCAGCAGTCTAGCGGGAGGACTTCGCAAGCAGTACTTC. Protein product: CASSLAGGLRKQYF.

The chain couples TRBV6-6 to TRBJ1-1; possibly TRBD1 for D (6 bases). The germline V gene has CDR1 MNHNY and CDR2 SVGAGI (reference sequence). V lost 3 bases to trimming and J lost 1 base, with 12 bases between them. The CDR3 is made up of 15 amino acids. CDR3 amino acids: CASSYPQGPNTEAFF. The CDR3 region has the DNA TGTGCCAGCAGTTATCCACAGGGTCCGAACACTGAAGCTTTCTTT.

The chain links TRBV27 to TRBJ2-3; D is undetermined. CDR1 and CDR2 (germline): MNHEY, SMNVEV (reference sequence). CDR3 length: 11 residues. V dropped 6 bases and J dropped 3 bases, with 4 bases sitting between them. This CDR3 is CASSPTDTQYF. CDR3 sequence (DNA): TGTGCCAGCAGCCCAACAGATACGCAGTATTTT.

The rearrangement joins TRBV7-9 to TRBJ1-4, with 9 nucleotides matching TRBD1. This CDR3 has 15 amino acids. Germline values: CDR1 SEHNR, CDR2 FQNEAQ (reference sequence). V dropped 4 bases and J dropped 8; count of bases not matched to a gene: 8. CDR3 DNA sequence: TGTGCCAGCAGCTCGGTAGACAGGGGGAAGGAAAAACTGTTTTTT. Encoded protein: CASSSVDRGKEKLFF.

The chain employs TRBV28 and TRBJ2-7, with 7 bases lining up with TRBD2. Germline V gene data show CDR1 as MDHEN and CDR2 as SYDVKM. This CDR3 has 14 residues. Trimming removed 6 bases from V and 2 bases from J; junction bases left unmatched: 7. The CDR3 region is CASSPPGGTYEQYF. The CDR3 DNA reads TGTGCCAGCAGCCCCCCGGGAGGTACCTACGAGCAGTACTTC.

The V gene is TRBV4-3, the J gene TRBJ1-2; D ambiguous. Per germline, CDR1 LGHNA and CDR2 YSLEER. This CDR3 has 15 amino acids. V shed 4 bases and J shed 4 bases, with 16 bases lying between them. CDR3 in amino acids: CASSRDSRNIYGYTF. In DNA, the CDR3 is TGCGCCAGCAGCCGCGACTCTCGAAATATCTATGGCTACACCTTC.

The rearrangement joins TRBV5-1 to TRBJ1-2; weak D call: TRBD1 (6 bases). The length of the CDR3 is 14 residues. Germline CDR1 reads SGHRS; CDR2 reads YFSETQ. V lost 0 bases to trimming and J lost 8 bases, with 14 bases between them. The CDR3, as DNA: TGCGCCAGCAGCTTGGAGATCCAGGGGACAGGCTACACCTTC. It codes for CASSLEIQGTGYTF. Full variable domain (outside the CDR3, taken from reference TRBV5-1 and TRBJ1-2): KAGVTQTPRYLIKTRGQQVTLSCSPISGHRSVSWYQQTPGQGLQFLFEYFSETQRNKGNFPGRFSGRQFSNSRSEMNVSTLELGDSALYLCASSLEIQGTGYTFGSGTRLTVV.

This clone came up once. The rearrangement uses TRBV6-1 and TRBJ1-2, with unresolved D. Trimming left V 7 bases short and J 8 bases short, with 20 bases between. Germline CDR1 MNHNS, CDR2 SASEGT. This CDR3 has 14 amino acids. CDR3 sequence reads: CASNRMEGWGGYTF. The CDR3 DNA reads TGTGCCAGCAACCGAATGGAGGGCTGGGGAGGCTACACCTTC.

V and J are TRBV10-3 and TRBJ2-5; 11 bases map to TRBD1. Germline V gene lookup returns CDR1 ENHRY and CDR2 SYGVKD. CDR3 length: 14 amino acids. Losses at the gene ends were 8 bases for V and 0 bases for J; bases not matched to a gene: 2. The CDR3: CAIGQGAYQETQYF. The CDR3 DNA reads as TGTGCCATCGGACAGGGGGCCTACCAAGAGACCCAGTACTTC.

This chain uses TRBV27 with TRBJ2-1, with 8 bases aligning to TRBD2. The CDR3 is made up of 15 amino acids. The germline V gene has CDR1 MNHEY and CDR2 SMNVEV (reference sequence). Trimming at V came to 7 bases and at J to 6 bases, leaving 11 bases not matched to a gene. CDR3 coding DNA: TGTGCCAGCAATGTTTTAGGCGGGGGGCCCAATGAGCAGTTCTTC. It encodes CASNVLGGGPNEQFF.

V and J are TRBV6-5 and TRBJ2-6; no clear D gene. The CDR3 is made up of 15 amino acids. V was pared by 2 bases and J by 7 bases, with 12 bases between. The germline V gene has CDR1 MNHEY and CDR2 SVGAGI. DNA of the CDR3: TGTGCCAGCAGTTACGGTGTCCGAACAGCCAACGTCCTGACTTTC. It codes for CASSYGVRTANVLTF.

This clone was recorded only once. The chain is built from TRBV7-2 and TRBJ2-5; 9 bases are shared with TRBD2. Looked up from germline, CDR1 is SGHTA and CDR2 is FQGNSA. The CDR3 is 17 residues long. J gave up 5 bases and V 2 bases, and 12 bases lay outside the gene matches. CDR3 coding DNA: TGTGCCAGCAGCTTAAAGACCCTTAGGGCGGGAGGGGAGACCCAGTACTTC. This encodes CASSLKTLRAGGETQYF.

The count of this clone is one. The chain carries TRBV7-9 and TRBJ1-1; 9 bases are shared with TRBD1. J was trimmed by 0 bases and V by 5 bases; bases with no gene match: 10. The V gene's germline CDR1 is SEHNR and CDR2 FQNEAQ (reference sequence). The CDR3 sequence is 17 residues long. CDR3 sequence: CASSLAGQGNMNTEAFF. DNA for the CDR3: TGTGCCAGCAGCCTGGCGGGACAGGGAAATATGAACACTGAAGCTTTCTTT.

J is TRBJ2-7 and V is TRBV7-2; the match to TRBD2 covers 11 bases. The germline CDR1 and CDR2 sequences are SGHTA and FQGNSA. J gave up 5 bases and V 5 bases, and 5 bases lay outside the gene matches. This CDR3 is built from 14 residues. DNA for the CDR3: TGTGCCAGCAGCCTACGACTAGCGGGGAACGAGCAGTACTTC. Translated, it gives CASSLRLAGNEQYF. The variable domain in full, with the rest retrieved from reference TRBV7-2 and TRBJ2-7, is GAGVSQSPSNKVTEKGKDVELRCDPISGHTALYWYRQSLGQGLEFLIYFQGNSAPDKSGLPSDRFSAERTGGSVSTLTIQRTQQEDSAVYLCASSLRLAGNEQYFGPGTRLTVT.

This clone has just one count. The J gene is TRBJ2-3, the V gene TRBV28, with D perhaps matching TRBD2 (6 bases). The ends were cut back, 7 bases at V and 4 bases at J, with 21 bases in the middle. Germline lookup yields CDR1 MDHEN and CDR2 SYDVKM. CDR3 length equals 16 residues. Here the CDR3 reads CASINGVGGNADTQYF. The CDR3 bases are TGTGCCAGCATCAACGGGGTGGGCGGGAACGCAGATACGCAGTATTTT.

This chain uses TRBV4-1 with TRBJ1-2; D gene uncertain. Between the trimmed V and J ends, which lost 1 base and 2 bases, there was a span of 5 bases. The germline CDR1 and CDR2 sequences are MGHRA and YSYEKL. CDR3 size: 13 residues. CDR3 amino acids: CASSQVRNYGYTF. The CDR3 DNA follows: TGCGCCAGCAGCCAAGTTAGAAACTATGGCTACACCTTC.

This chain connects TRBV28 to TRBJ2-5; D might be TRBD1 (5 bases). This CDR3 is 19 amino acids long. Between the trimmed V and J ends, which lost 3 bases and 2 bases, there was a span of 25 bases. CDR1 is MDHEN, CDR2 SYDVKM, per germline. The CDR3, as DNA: TGTGCCAGCAGTTTTTTTTCCGTGGTAGCCGGACAAGGTCAAGAGACCCAGTACTTC. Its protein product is CASSFFSVVAGQGQETQYF. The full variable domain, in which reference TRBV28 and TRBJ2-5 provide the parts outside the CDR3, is DVKVTQSSRYLVKRTGEKVFLECVQDMDHENMFWYRQDPGLGLRLIYFSYDVKMKEKGDIPEGYSVSREKKERFSLILESASTNQTSMYLCASSFFSVVAGQGQETQYFGPGTRLLVL.

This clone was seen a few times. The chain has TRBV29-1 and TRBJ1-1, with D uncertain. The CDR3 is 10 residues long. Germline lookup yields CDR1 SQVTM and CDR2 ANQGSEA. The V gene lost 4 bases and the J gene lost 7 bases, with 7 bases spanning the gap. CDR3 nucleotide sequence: TGCAGCGTTGTTCTAGATGAAGCTTTCTTT. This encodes CSVVLDEAFF.

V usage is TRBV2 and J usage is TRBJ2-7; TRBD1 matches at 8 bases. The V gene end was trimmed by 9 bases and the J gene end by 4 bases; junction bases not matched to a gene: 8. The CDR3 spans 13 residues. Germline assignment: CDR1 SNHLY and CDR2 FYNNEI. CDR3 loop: CASHSDREYEQYF. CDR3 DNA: TGTGCCAGTCATTCGGACAGGGAGTACGAGCAGTACTTC.

CDR3 bases: TGCGCCAGCAGCTTGGCCTTGGATACGCAGTATTTT. As protein: CASSLALDTQYF. The genes are TRBV5-1 and TRBJ2-3; D is ambiguous. The CDR3 has 12 amino acids. CDR1 is SGHRS, CDR2 YFSETQ, per germline. Trimming left V 0 bases short and J 6 bases short, with 5 bases between.

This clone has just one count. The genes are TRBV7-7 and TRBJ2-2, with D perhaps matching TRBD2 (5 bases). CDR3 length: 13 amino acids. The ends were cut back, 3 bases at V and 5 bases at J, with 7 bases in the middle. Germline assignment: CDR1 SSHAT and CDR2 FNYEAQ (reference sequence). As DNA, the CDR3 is TGTGCCAGCAGCTTCGGGGAAACCGGGGAGCTGTTTTTT. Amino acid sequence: CASSFGETGELFF.

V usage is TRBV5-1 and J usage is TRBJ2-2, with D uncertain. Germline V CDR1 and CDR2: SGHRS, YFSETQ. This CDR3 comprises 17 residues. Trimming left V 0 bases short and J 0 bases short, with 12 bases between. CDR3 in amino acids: CASSLGRRPTNTGELFF. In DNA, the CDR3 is TGCGCCAGCAGCTTGGGCCGGAGACCTACGAACACCGGGGAGCTGTTTTTT.

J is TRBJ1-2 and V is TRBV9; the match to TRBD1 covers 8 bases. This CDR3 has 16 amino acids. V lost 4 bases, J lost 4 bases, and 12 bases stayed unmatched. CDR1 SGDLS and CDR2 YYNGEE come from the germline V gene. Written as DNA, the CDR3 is TGTGCCAGCAGCCCCGGATCGGGACAGGAGTCCTATGGCTACACCTTC. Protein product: CASSPGSGQESYGYTF. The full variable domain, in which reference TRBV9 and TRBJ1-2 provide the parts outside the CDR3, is DSGVTQTPKHLITATGQRVTLRCSPRSGDLSVYWYQQSLDQGLQFLIQYYNGEERAKGNILERFSAQQFPDLHSELNLSSLELGDSALYFCASSPGSGQESYGYTFGSGTRLTVV.

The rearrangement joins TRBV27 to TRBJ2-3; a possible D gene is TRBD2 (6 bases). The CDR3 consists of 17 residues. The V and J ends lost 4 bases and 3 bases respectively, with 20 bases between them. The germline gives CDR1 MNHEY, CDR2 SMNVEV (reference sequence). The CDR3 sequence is CASSSRLPRRGTDTQYF. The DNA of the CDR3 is TGTGCCAGCAGTTCGAGGCTCCCCAGGAGGGGAACAGATACGCAGTATTTT.

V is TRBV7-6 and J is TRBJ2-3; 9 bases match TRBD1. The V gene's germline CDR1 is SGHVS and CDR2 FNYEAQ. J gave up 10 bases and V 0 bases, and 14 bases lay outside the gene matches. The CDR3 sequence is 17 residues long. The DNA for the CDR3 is TGTGCCAGCAGCTTAGCGACCCTCGGGACAGGGTCTTTTTCGCAGTATTTT. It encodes CASSLATLGTGSFSQYF.

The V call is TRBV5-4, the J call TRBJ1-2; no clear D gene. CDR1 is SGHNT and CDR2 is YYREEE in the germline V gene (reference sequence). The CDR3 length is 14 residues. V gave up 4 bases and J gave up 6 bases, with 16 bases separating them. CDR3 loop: CASSRGPDFDGYTF. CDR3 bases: TGTGCCAGCAGCCGTGGGCCCGATTTTGATGGCTACACCTTC.

The CDR3, as DNA: TGTGCCAGCAGTTTATTAGGACTAGCGGATTACAATGAGCAGTTCTTC. Translating it yields CASSLLGLADYNEQFF. The chain uses TRBV27 and TRBJ2-1, with 10 bases lining up with TRBD2. The germline gives CDR1 MNHEY, CDR2 SMNVEV (reference sequence). There are 16 residues in the CDR3. V dropped 1 base and J dropped 4; count of bases not matched to a gene: 4.

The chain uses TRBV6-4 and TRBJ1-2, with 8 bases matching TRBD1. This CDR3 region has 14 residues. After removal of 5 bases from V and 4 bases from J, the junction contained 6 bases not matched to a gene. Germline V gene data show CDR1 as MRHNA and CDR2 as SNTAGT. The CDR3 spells CASSQQGDSYGYTF. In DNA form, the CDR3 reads TGTGCCAGCAGTCAACAGGGGGATAGCTATGGCTACACCTTC.

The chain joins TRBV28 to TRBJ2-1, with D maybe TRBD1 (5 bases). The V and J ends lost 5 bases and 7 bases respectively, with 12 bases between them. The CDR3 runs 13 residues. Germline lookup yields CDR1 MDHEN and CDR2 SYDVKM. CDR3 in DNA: TGTGCCAGCAGTGCGATGGGGCCTAATGAGCAGTTCTTC. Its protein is CASSAMGPNEQFF.

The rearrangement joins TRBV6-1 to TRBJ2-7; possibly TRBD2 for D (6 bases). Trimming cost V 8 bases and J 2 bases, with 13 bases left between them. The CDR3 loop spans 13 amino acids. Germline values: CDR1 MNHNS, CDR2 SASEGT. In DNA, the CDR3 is TGTGCCAGCCACGGGAGACTAGCCTACGAGCAGTACTTC. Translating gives CASHGRLAYEQYF.